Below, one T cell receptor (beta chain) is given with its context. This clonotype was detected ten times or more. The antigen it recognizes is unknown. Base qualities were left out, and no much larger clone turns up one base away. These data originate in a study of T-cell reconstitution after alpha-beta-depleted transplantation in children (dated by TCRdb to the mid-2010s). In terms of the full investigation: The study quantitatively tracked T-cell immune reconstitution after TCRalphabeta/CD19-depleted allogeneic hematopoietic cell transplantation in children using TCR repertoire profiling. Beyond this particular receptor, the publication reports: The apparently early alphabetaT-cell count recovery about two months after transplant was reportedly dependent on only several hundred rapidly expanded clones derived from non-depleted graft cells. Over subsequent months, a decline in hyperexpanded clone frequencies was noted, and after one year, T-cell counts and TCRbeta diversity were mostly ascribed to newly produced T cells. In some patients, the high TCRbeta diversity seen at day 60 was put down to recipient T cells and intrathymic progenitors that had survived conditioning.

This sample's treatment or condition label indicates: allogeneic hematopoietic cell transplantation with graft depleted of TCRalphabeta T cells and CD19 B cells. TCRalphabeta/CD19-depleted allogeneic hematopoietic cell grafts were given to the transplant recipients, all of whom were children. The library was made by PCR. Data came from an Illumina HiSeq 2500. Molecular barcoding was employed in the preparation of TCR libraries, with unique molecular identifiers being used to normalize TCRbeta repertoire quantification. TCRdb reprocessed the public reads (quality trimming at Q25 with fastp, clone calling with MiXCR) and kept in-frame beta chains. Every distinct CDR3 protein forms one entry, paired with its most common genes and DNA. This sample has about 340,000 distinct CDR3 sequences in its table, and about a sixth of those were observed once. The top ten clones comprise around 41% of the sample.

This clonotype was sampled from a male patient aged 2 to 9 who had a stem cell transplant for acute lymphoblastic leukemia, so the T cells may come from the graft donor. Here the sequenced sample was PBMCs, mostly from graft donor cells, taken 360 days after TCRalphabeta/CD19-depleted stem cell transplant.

The CDR3 reads CASSQDLEQYF. The DNA is TGTGCCAGCAGTCAGGACCTCGAGCAGTACTTC. The chain is made from TRBV6-5 and TRBJ2-7, with no confident D gene call. Measured from the cysteine to the phenylalanine, the CDR3 is 11 residues long. The only DNA kept is the CDR3, 33 bases in frame from the first base. The junction carries 8 bases between V and J, which are trimmed by 5 bases and 6 bases respectively. The germline V gene provides CDR1 MNHEY and CDR2 SVGAGI.